A selection of T cell receptor beta chains follows, all from one sample in a study of T cell responses to AZD1222 COVID-19 vaccine. Profiled with immunoSEQ multiplex PCR; TCRdb holds only in-frame clones, not every one. In the table there are 150,000 to 200,000 clones, more than 75% of which are singletons. This specimen was peripheral blood, taken on day 0 of MenACWY control vaccination. These TCRs come from an adult in good health. Each CDR3 is given with its conserved first and last residue. The order of the fields is V gene, J gene, clone size, D gene, CDR3 DNA, CDR3 protein. The D gene is left open where the match is weak. The listing skips clone size in some rows; elsewhere it reads once, few, many or a size class.

>TRBV28|TRBJ2-7|-|-
TGTGCCACCATGCCCCCCGGCTTCTACGAGCAGTACTTC
CATMPPGFYEQYF
>TRBV2|TRBJ2-3|-|-
TGTGCCAGCAGTGAAAGGCAGTCCACAGATACGCAGTATTTT
CASSERQSTDTQYF
>TRBV2|TRBJ1-1|-|TRBD1
TGTGCCAGCACCGGACAGGGAAACACTGAAGCTTTCTTT
CASTGQGNTEAFF
>TRBV27|TRBJ2-7|-|-
TGTGCCAGCACCCGGGGCTACGAGCAGTACTTC
CASTRGYEQYF
>TRBV7-9|TRBJ2-7|-|-
TGTGCCAGCACCCTAGGGGCACCTTACGAGCAGTACTTC
CASTLGAPYEQYF
>TRBV24-1|TRBJ2-1|-|TRBD1
TGTGCCGGCGAGGACAGGGACCCCTACAATGAGCAGTTCTTC
CAGEDRDPYNEQFF
>TRBV5-1|TRBJ2-7|-|TRBD1
TGCGCCAGCAGCTTGGGGACAGGGGTCTACGAGCAGTACTTC
CASSLGTGVYEQYF
>TRBV21-1|TRBJ1-3|few|-
TGTGCCAGCCCCCACTTCGGAAACACCATATATTTT
CASPHFGNTIYF
>TRBV24-1|TRBJ2-3|once|-
TGTGCCACCAGTGATTTGGAAGATACGCAGTATTTT
CATSDLEDTQYF
>TRBV7-3|TRBJ2-7|-|-
TGTGCCAGCAGCTTAAGATACGGGCGAGACTCCTACGAGCAGTACTTC
CASSLRYGRDSYEQYF
>TRBV28|TRBJ1-1|-|-
TGTGCCAGCAGGGAGGATGTCACTGAAGCTTTCTTT
CASREDVTEAFF
>TRBV6-5|TRBJ1-1|-|TRBD1
TGTGCCAGCAGTTACTCGGTGACAGGGGTGAACACTGAAGCTTTCTTT
CASSYSVTGVNTEAFF
>TRBV7-2|TRBJ2-7|-|TRBD2
TGTGCCAGCAGCCGGCGGACTAGAACCACTTTTGGAGACGAGCAGTACTTC
CASSRRTRTTFGDEQYF
>TRBV14|TRBJ1-6|-|-
TGTGCCAGCAGCCAAGATCCCGGGGGCTCCCCCATGGATTCACCCCTCCACTTT
CASSQDPGGSPMDSPLHF
>TRBV5-1|TRBJ1-2|-|-
TGCGCCAGCAGCTTGAGTACCTCTAACTATGGCTACACCTTC
CASSLSTSNYGYTF
>TRBV14|TRBJ1-1|few|-
TGTGCCAGCAGCCAAGAGAACGGGGGGAACACTGAAGCTTTCTTT
CASSQENGGNTEAFF
>TRBV6-1|TRBJ1-5|-|TRBD1
TGTGCCAGCAGTGAGTGGACAGGGCATCAGCCCCAGCATTTT
CASSEWTGHQPQHF
>TRBV28|TRBJ1-5|-|-
TGTGCCAGCAGTTTATCGTATCAGCCCCAGCATTTT
CASSLSYQPQHF
>TRBV10-3|TRBJ2-1|-|-
TGTGCCATCAGTATTTACAGTGGCTACAATGAGCAGTTCTTC
CAISIYSGYNEQFF
>TRBV6-2/TRBV6-3|TRBJ1-3|few|-
TGTGCCAGCAGCCCCCCCGGCAGCTCTGGAAACACCATATATTTT
CASSPPGSSGNTIYF
>TRBV30|TRBJ1-4|-|-
TGTGCCTGGAGTCCAACGGGGCGGAGAAATGAAAAACTGTTTTTT
CAWSPTGRRNEKLFF
>TRBV12-3/TRBV12-4|TRBJ1-1|-|-
TGTGCCAGCAGACTTTTACCCTCGGAAGCTTTCTTT
CASRLLPSEAFF
>TRBV5-4|TRBJ1-1|-|TRBD1
TGTGCCAGCAGCGCAGACAGGGTAGTGTTGGCTTTCTTT
CASSADRVVLAFF
>TRBV12-3/TRBV12-4|TRBJ1-2|-|-
TGTGCCAGCAGTTTACCAGGGGTTCGTGGCTACACCTTC
CASSLPGVRGYTF
>TRBV2|TRBJ1-1|-|TRBD1
TGTGCCAGCAGTGAAGGACAGGGGGGGAACACTGAAGCTTTCTTT
CASSEGQGGNTEAFF
>TRBV2|TRBJ2-1|-|TRBD2
TGTGCCAGCAGAAAATGGGCTAGCGGGACCTACAATGAGCAGTTCTTC
CASRKWASGTYNEQFF
>TRBV30|TRBJ1-1|-|-
TGTGCCTGGAGTCGGGGGATGAACACTGAAGCTTTCTTT
CAWSRGMNTEAFF
>TRBV30|TRBJ2-7|once|-
TGTGCCTGGATCAAAGGCTACGAGCAGTACTTC
CAWIKGYEQYF
>TRBV18|TRBJ2-4|-|TRBD2
TGTGCCAGCTCACCACCCAAGATAGCGGGGGCCAAAAACATTCAGTACTTC
CASSPPKIAGAKNIQYF
>TRBV29-1|TRBJ1-4|-|-
TGCAGCGTAACCCCTCTTCTCTCCCCTTCAAAACTGTTTTTT
CSVTPLLSPSKLFF
>TRBV9|TRBJ2-1|-|TRBD2
TGTGCCAGCAGCACCGGACTAGCGGGCCATCCCGACGATGAGCAGTTCTTC
CASSTGLAGHPDDEQFF
>TRBV28|TRBJ2-1|-|-
TGTGCCAGCAGTTTATTCCAGGGATACTACAATGAGCAGTTCTTC
CASSLFQGYYNEQFF
>TRBV18|TRBJ1-3|-|-
TGTGCCAGCTCACACCCTATCGGACAGAGCTCTGGAAACACCATATATTTT
CASSHPIGQSSGNTIYF
>TRBV9|TRBJ1-5|-|-
TGTGCCAGCAGCGGAACAGGGAGTAGCAATCAGCCCCAGCATTTT
CASSGTGSSNQPQHF
>TRBV5-1|TRBJ1-1|-|-
TGCGCCAGCAGCACCTCCAGGGTGAACACTGAAGCTTTCTTT
CASSTSRVNTEAFF
>TRBV9|TRBJ2-7|-|-
TGTGCCAGCAGCCCTACCGCGTCGGCGGCCTCCTACGAGCAGTACTTC
CASSPTASAASYEQYF
>TRBV27|TRBJ2-7|-|TRBD2
TGTGCCAGCCAGTTCGGTAGCGGGACATACGAGCAGTACTTC
CASQFGSGTYEQYF
>TRBV28|TRBJ2-7|-|-
TGTGCCAGCAGCACACAGAATCCCTACGAGCAGTACTTC
CASSTQNPYEQYF
>TRBV30|TRBJ1-1|-|-
TGTGCCTGGAGTGTCAAAGGGGGCACTGAAGCTTTCTTT
CAWSVKGGTEAFF